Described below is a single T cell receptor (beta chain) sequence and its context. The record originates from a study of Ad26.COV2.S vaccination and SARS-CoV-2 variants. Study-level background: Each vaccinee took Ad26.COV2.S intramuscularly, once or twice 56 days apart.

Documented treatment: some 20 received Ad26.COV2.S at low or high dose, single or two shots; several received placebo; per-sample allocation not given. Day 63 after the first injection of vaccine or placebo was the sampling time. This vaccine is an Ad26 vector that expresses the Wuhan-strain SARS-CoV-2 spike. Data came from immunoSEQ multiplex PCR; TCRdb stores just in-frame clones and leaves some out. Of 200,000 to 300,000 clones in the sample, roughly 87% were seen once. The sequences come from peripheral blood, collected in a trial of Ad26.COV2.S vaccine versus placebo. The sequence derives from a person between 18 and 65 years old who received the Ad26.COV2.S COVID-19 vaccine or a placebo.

Here the CDR3 reads CASSARVGSEKLFF. DNA for the CDR3: TGTGCCAGCAGTGCAAGAGTGGGGAGTGAAAAACTGTTTTTT. The rearrangement links TRBV6-1 to TRBJ1-4; no reliable D call. The CDR3 runs to 14 residues. V lost 4 bases and J lost 7, with 13 bases in between. Germline V lookup: CDR1 MNHNS, CDR2 SASEGT.